Given below is one TCR beta chain in context. This clone appeared many times. There is no known antigen for this receptor. No base qualities exist here, and no much larger clone lies one base off it. The data stem from a study of metastatic and nonmetastatic thyroid tumors (dated by TCRdb to about 2020). Study-level background: Repertoires from peripheral blood and from tumor or nodule tissue samples of malignant and benign thyroid patients were compared. On the study overall, not on this receptor specifically: TCR beta diversity was reported as significantly higher in malignant tumors than in benign nodules, in both blood and tumor samples.

From the cysteine up to the phenylalanine, the CDR3 has a length of 15 residues. The only DNA kept is the CDR3, 45 bases in frame from the first base. Via the germline V gene, CDR1 is SNHLY and CDR2 FYNNEI. Deletion took 10 bases off V and 0 bases off J, with a span of 16 bases between the germline ends. Library generation was performed with PCR. The run used an Illumina HiSeq 4000. High-throughput sequencing was used to profile the TCR beta-chain CDR3 region of each patient. The source study handled its data this way. CDR3 differences across clinicopathological groups were used to build a classifier for discriminating distant-metastatic papillary thyroid cancer patients. Repertoire diversity was assessed with the Shannon index, and tumor-blood repertoire similarity with the Morisita-Horn index. The raw public data were reprocessed by TCRdb itself: fastp quality trimming at Q25, MiXCR clonotype calling, in-frame beta chains only. The V and J calls and clone size come from TCRdb's table, not from the authors' own analysis. The table for this sample lists 45,000 or so clones; about 4.2% of them were counted only once. The ten largest clones capture 8% to 10% of the sample.

Before undergoing thyroid surgery, none of the patients had been given any kind of treatment. Using T-cell receptor beta sequencing, the study looked back at clinical samples from patients collected from about 2011 to 2018. This sequence originates from a female donor with papillary thyroid cancer or a benign thyroid nodule (not recorded which). Some clones in this sample may be carry-over from other donors' samples. The specimen sequenced was blood. The chain links TRBV2 with TRBJ2-1; TRBD2 is a possible D gene, resting on 5 matching bases. The nucleotides are TGTGCCATAACAGCGGCGTCAAGCTCCTACAATGAGCAGTTCTTC. It codes for CAITAASSSYNEQFF.